This is a list of T cell receptor beta chains from one sample in a study of vaccination and CD4 T cells after COVID-19. TCRdb analysed the PCR reads with MiXCR anew, one entry per CDR3 protein. The profile covers around 31,000 distinct CDR3 sequences, with about 47% appearing a single time and 5% to 7.5% taken by the ten largest. The source was CD4+ T cells from blood, collected about 7 months after SARS-CoV-2 vaccination. These receptors came from a human donor who had recovered from COVID-19. Each CDR3 is given with its conserved first and last residue. The D gene is left open where the match is weak. Size is omitted from some rows. Given values are once, few, many or a class for expanded clones.

>NA|few|TRBJ2-3|TRBV19
TGTGCCAGTAGTATAAGAGCTAGCACAGATACGCAGTATTTT
CASSIRASTDTQYF
>NA|NA|TRBJ2-3|TRBV19
TGTGCCACCGGACAGAGTGTGTCTACGCAGTATTTT
CATGQSVSTQYF
>TRBD2|few|TRBJ2-5|TRBV27
TGTGCCAGCAGCGAAAAACTAGCGGGACAAGAGACCCAGTACTTC
CASSEKLAGQETQYF
>NA|NA|TRBJ2-3|TRBV6-1
TGTGCCAGCAGCAAAACCGGGGAACCAGATACGCAGTATTTT
CASSKTGEPDTQYF
>TRBD2|NA|TRBJ2-1|TRBV5-1
TGCGCCAGCAGCTTGGAACTAGCGGTGTCCTACAATGAGCAGTTCTTC
CASSLELAVSYNEQFF
>TRBD2|NA|TRBJ2-2|TRBV7-3
TGTGCCAGCAGACCCGGGACTAGCGGGAACACCGGGGAGCTGTTTTTT
CASRPGTSGNTGELFF
>TRBD1|few|TRBJ2-7|TRBV27
TGTGCCAGCAGCCTCGACAGGGGCTCCTACGAGCAGTACTTC
CASSLDRGSYEQYF
>TRBD1|few|TRBJ1-1|TRBV7-8
TGTGCCAGCAGGGCAGGACAGGGTAACGAAATGAACACTGAAGCTTTCTTT
CASRAGQGNEMNTEAFF
>NA|NA|TRBJ2-1|TRBV20-1
TGCAGTGCTAGTCGAGGGATGGTATCCTACAATGAGCAGTTCTTC
CSASRGMVSYNEQFF
>NA|NA|TRBJ2-5|TRBV28
TGTGCCAGCAGTTTACAAGACAGACAAGAGACCCAGTACTTC
CASSLQDRQETQYF
>NA|NA|TRBJ2-7|TRBV7-9
TGTGCCAGCAGCTTAGTGAGCAACGAGCAGTACTTC
CASSLVSNEQYF
>NA|few|TRBJ2-7|TRBV19
TGTGCCAGTACGACCTACGAGCAGTACTTC
CASTTYEQYF
>NA|few|TRBJ2-7|TRBV6-5
TGTGCCAGCAGTTGGGGGCTCCTTAGCTCCTACGAGCAGTACTTC
CASSWGLLSSYEQYF
>TRBD1|NA|TRBJ1-6|TRBV6-5
TGTGCCAGCAGTTACGGGGGACAGGGGAATTCACCCCTCCACTTT
CASSYGGQGNSPLHF
>NA|NA|TRBJ2-1|TRBV19
TGTGCCAGTAGTATAGTTGGAGACACAGCCTACAATGAGCAGTTCTTC
CASSIVGDTAYNEQFF
>NA|few|TRBJ2-5|TRBV7-2
TGTGCCAGCAGCTTAGAAGGTGGGGCTCAAGAGACCCAGTACTTC
CASSLEGGAQETQYF
>NA|few|TRBJ1-6|TRBV7-2
TGTGCCAGCAGCTTCGTACAGGGTGGGTGCTCACCCCTCCACTTT
CASSFVQGGCSPLHF
>NA|few|TRBJ2-2|TRBV15
TGTGCCACCAGCAGTAGAGGAGACACCGGGGAGCTGTTTTTT
CATSSRGDTGELFF
>TRBD2|few|TRBJ2-1|TRBV7-2
TGTGCCAGCAGCAAACTTTTAGCGGGAGTGGGCTACAATGAGCAGTTCTTC
CASSKLLAGVGYNEQFF
>NA|NA|TRBJ2-7|TRBV4-2
TGTGCCAGCAGCCTAGTTGCACGGGGCGAGCAGTACTTC
CASSLVARGEQYF
>NA|NA|TRBJ2-2|TRBV7-9
TGTGCCAGCAGCCCTCTGACCGGGGAGCTGTTTTTT
CASSPLTGELFF
>TRBD2|NA|TRBJ2-1|TRBV20-1
TGCAGTGCTAGAGAACTAGCGGGAGATCGTGAGCAGTTCTTC
CSARELAGDREQFF
>TRBD2|NA|TRBJ2-5|TRBV15
TGTGCCACCAGCAGAGTACTAGCGGAGACCCAGTACTTC
CATSRVLAETQYF
>TRBD1|NA|TRBJ2-7|TRBV20-1
TGCGGTGCTAGACCGATCTCACAGGGGATCTCCTACGAGCAGTACTTC
CGARPISQGISYEQYF
>NA|NA|TRBJ1-1|TRBV7-6
TGTGCCAGCAGCTTAGAGCCGGGGGCAGGATTTATCACTGAAGCTTTCTTT
CASSLEPGAGFITEAFF
>NA|once|TRBJ2-5|TRBV4-1
TGCGCCAGCAGCCAAGAGCGGACCCAGTACTTC
CASSQERTQYF
>NA|few|TRBJ2-7|TRBV15
TGTGCCACCAGCAGGGAGGGTGGCTCCTACGAGCAGTACTTC
CATSREGGSYEQYF
>TRBD2|few|TRBJ2-3|TRBV7-6
TGTGCCAGCAGCCCCGCACTAGCGGGATCCACAGATACGCAGTATTTT
CASSPALAGSTDTQYF
>NA|NA|TRBJ2-3|TRBV27
TGTGCCAGCAGTGCGGGTCAGTTCTGGGATACGCAGTATTTT
CASSAGQFWDTQYF
>TRBD2|NA|TRBJ2-7|TRBV7-9
TGTGCCAGCAGCTTATCCGGGAGGGGTGAGAACGAGCAGTACTTC
CASSLSGRGENEQYF
>TRBD2|once|TRBJ2-1|TRBV6-2/TRBV6-3
TGTGCCAGCGGCCGGACTAGCGGGAGGCCAAGCTCCTACAATGAGCAGTTCTTC
CASGRTSGRPSSYNEQFF
>TRBD2|NA|TRBJ2-5|TRBV6-2/TRBV6-3
TGTGCCAGCAACCTAGCGGGAGGAGAGACCCAGTACTTC
CASNLAGGETQYF
>TRBD2|NA|TRBJ2-7|TRBV7-9
TGTGCCAGCAGCCCCTCCCTGGGGGGGGTTTTCTCCTACGAGCAGTACTTC
CASSPSLGGVFSYEQYF
>TRBD2|NA|TRBJ2-7|TRBV10-3
TGTGCCATCAGTGAGGGAATAGCGGGAGGCACCTACGAGCAGTACTTC
CAISEGIAGGTYEQYF
>NA|NA|TRBJ1-4|TRBV6-1
TGTGCCAGCAGTACTGGACAGGAAAAACTGTTTTTT
CASSTGQEKLFF
>NA|NA|TRBJ2-3|TRBV27
TGTGCCAGTAAAGGAGGGCCTTTGATGTATTTT
CASKGGPLMYF
>NA|NA|TRBJ2-5|TRBV20-1
TGCAGTGCTAGAGGGGTCAGGGTAGAGACCCAGTACTTC
CSARGVRVETQYF
>NA|NA|TRBJ2-3|TRBV2
TGTGCCAGCTCGGCTAGCACAGATACGCAGTATTTT
CASSASTDTQYF